The entry that follows covers one T cell receptor beta chain sequence. The CDR3 runs to 14 residues. Trimming left V 0 bases short and J 2 bases short, with 9 bases between. CDR1 and CDR2 (germline): SGHNT, YYREEE (reference sequence). This sample stems from a study of blood T cell repertoires in COVID-19. As for the study in general: Material from acute and convalescent COVID-19 was sourced from the United States, Italy and Spain. T cells, B-cell-depleted T cells, or PBMCs supplied cDNA or gDNA.

In the original analysis: By means of reference gene primer amplification, nucleated cell counts were estimated. Some clones are missing from TCRdb's copy, which holds only in-frame ones; the method was immunoSEQ multiplex PCR. V and J calls plus clone size are reproduced from that table; the DNA served to infer D and trimming. The repertoire has hundreds of thousands of clones, 85% of them found once; the top ten carry more than 3%. The chain is built from TRBV5-4 and TRBJ2-7; the D gene is possibly TRBD1 (5 bases). What was sequenced was peripheral blood. The receptor was derived from a woman between 18 and 30 years old with acute or convalescent COVID-19. Written as DNA, the CDR3 is TGTGCCAGCAGCTTGGAAGGGGCGGCCTACGAGCAGTACTTC. It yields the protein CASSLEGAAYEQYF.